The entry that follows covers one T cell receptor beta chain sequence. Germline V gene sequence: CDR1 MDHEN, CDR2 SYDVKM. CDR3 length equals 17 residues. The junction had 12 bases not matched to a gene; V was cut back by 7 bases and J by 0 bases. The data belong to a study of blood T cell repertoires in COVID-19. Study processing details: Using reference gene primer amplification, nucleated cell counts were estimated. Measured with immunoSEQ multiplex PCR; TCRdb has only the in-frame clones, and not every one. V and J calls plus clone size are reproduced from that table; the DNA served to infer D and trimming. This sample has 300,000 to 350,000 clones, with roughly 87% found just once.

The sequencing input was PBMCs or T cells enriched from blood (not recorded which). The origin of this receptor is a woman aged 30 to 39 who had recovered from COVID-19. The chain joins TRBV28 to TRBJ2-4; TRBD1 aligns across 7 bases. The CDR3 nucleotides read TGTGCCAGCACCTCTCAGGGGGACCCGCAAGCCAAAAACATTCAGTACTTC. Translating it yields CASTSQGDPQAKNIQYF.